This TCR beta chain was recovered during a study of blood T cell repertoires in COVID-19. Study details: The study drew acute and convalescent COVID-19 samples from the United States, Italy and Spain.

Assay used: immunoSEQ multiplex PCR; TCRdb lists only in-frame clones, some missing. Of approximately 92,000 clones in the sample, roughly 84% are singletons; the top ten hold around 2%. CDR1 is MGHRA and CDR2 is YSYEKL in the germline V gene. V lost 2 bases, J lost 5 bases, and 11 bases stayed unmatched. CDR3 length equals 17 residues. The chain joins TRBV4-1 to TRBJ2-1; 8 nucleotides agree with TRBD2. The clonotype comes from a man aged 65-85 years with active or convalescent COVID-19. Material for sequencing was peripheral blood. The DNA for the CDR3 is TGCGCCAGCAGCCAATTCCTTAGCGGGGAGGCCGACAATGAGCAGTTCTTC. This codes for CASSQFLSGEADNEQFF.